A selection of T cell receptor beta chains follows, all from one sample in a study of blood T cell repertoires in COVID-19. The table came from immunoSEQ multiplex PCR; TCRdb's copy has only in-frame clones and leaves some out. The sample consists of 250,000 to 350,000 clones, about 90% of them appearing once. Sequencing used peripheral blood. These receptors all stem from a woman aged 45-65 years who had recovered from COVID-19. Each CDR3 is given with its conserved first and last residue. D genes are given only for firm matches. Clone size is not always given. Where it is, it says once, few, many or a class for expanded clones.

clone_size | j_call | d_call | v_call | cdr3_aa | cdr3_nt
NA | TRBJ2-7 | TRBD1 | TRBV5-1 | CASSWGQGSEQYF | TGCGCCAGCAGCTGGGGACAGGGGAGCGAGCAGTACTTC
NA | TRBJ1-2 | TRBD1 | TRBV2 | CASSEEGQGIGGYTF | TGTGCCAGCAGTGAGGAGGGACAGGGGATAGGAGGCTACACCTTC
NA | TRBJ2-2 | TRBD1 | TRBV24-1 | CATSGRQGAGELFF | TGTGCCACCAGTGGCCGACAGGGCGCCGGGGAGCTGTTTTTT
once | TRBJ1-1 | TRBD1 | TRBV28 | CASSANRGRTTEAFF | TGTGCCAGCAGTGCCAACAGGGGTCGGACCACTGAAGCTTTCTTT
NA | TRBJ1-6 | TRBD1 | TRBV5-1 | CASSWDRGSSPLHF | TGCGCCAGCAGCTGGGACAGGGGAAGTTCACCCCTCCACTTT
NA | TRBJ1-5 | NA | TRBV5-8 | CASSDGVNSNQPQHF | TGTGCCAGCAGTGACGGAGTAAATAGCAATCAGCCCCAGCATTTT
few | TRBJ2-5 | TRBD2 | TRBV9 | CASSPGGLAGGRETQYF | TGTGCCAGCAGCCCAGGAGGGCTAGCGGGGGGGCGAGAGACCCAGTACTTC
NA | TRBJ2-2 | TRBD1 | TRBV6-2/TRBV6-3 | CASSYLGTATGELFF | TGTGCCAGCAGTTACCTGGGGACAGCCACCGGGGAGCTGTTTTTT
NA | TRBJ2-7 | TRBD2 | TRBV5-1 | CASSSWGGYEQYF | TGCGCCAGCAGCAGCTGGGGGGGGTACGAGCAGTACTTC
NA | TRBJ1-1 | NA | TRBV6-5 | CASSYSRRDEAFF | TGTGCCAGCAGTTACTCGCGCCGGGATGAAGCTTTCTTT
NA | TRBJ1-5 | TRBD1 | TRBV7-2 | CASSLGTGTDSNQPQHF | TGTGCCAGCAGCTTGGGGACAGGGACCGATAGCAATCAGCCCCAGCATTTT
NA | TRBJ1-1 | TRBD1 | TRBV29-1 | CSARTDRGRLEAFF | TGCAGCGCCCGGACCGACAGGGGGAGACTTGAAGCTTTCTTT
NA | TRBJ1-2 | NA | TRBV7-9 | CASSFTVHYGYTF | TGTGCCAGCAGCTTTACGGTCCACTATGGCTACACCTTC
NA | TRBJ1-2 | TRBD1 | TRBV9 | CASSVEQGALPPYGYTF | TGTGCCAGCAGCGTAGAGCAGGGGGCTTTGCCCCCTTATGGCTACACCTTC
NA | TRBJ2-7 | TRBD2 | TRBV7-6 | CASSRSTSVAAYEQYF | TGTGCCAGCAGCCGCTCTACTAGCGTCGCAGCCTACGAGCAGTACTTC
NA | TRBJ2-5 | NA | TRBV15 | CATSRDLGSEETQYF | TGTGCCACCAGCAGAGATCTCGGTAGCGAGGAGACCCAGTACTTC
once | TRBJ2-5 | NA | TRBV11-1 | CASSRPQETQYF | TGTGCCAGCAGCCGTCCCCAAGAGACCCAGTACTTC
NA | TRBJ1-2 | TRBD1 | TRBV7-9 | CASSQDRGVLGYTF | TGTGCCAGCAGCCAGGACAGGGGGGTTCTTGGCTACACCTTC
NA | TRBJ2-1 | TRBD1 | TRBV7-3 | CASSKQGSSYNEQFF | TGTGCCAGCAGCAAACAGGGGAGCTCCTACAATGAGCAGTTCTTC
NA | TRBJ1-1 | NA | TRBV13 | CASSRGRGMKNTEAFF | TGTGCCAGCAGCAGAGGGAGGGGGATGAAGAACACTGAAGCTTTCTTT
NA | TRBJ2-1 | NA | TRBV19 | CASSIAARNEQFF | TGTGCCAGTAGTATAGCCGCTCGGAATGAGCAGTTCTTC
NA | TRBJ1-1 | NA | TRBV6-2/TRBV6-3 | CASSYSLTAMNTEAFF | TGTGCCAGCAGTTACTCGCTTACCGCGATGAACACTGAAGCTTTCTTT
NA | TRBJ1-1 | NA | TRBV5-1 | CASSPSAGNTEAFF | TGCGCCAGCAGCCCTTCGGCGGGGAACACTGAAGCTTTCTTT
few | TRBJ2-1 | TRBD1 | TRBV25-1 | CASSKSTGTGNSNEQFF | TGTGCCAGCAGTAAATCGACCGGGACAGGCAACTCCAATGAGCAGTTCTTC
NA | TRBJ2-3 | NA | TRBV20-1 | CSVTDYPHSIF | TGCAGTGTGACGGACTACCCGCACTCTATATTC
NA | TRBJ2-7 | NA | TRBV27 | CASSPPAVSSGYEQYF | TGTGCCAGCAGTCCTCCTGCAGTGTCCTCGGGCTACGAGCAGTACTTC
once | TRBJ1-1 | TRBD1 | TRBV11-2 | CASSTPPSTGPNTEAFF | TGTGCCAGCAGCACCCCCCCCTCGACAGGGCCGAACACTGAAGCTTTCTTT